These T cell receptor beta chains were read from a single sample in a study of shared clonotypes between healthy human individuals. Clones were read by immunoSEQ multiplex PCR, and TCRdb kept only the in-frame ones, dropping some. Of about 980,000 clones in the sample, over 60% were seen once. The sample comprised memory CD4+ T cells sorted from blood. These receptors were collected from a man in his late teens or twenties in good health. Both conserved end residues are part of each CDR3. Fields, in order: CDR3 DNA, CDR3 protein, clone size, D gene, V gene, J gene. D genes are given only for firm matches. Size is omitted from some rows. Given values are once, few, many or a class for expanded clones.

cdr3_nt: TGTGCCAGCTCACCACCAGGGTTGGATTACGAGCAGTACTTC; cdr3_aa: CASSPPGLDYEQYF; clone_size: few; d_call: -; v_call: TRBV18; j_call: TRBJ2-7
cdr3_nt: TGTGCCACCAGCAGCGGGAAAGGGACAGGGGACGTACGGTATGGCTACACCTTC; cdr3_aa: CATSSGKGTGDVRYGYTF; clone_size: -; d_call: TRBD1; v_call: TRBV15; j_call: TRBJ1-2
cdr3_nt: TGTGCCAGCAGTGAAGCGCTTCCCAGGAGCTCCTACAATGAGCAGTTCTTC; cdr3_aa: CASSEALPRSSYNEQFF; clone_size: once; d_call: -; v_call: TRBV6-1; j_call: TRBJ2-1
cdr3_nt: TGCGCCAGCAGCTACGCCGGGGACTCCTACGAGCAGTACTTC; cdr3_aa: CASSYAGDSYEQYF; clone_size: -; d_call: -; v_call: TRBV5-1; j_call: TRBJ2-7
cdr3_nt: TGTGCCAGCAGTGATGGGGGTAGTGAAAAACTGTTTTTT; cdr3_aa: CASSDGGSEKLFF; clone_size: -; d_call: -; v_call: TRBV25-1; j_call: TRBJ1-4
cdr3_nt: TGTGCCAGCAGCTTTGCCGCAGATACGCAGTATTTT; cdr3_aa: CASSFAADTQYF; clone_size: -; d_call: -; v_call: TRBV7-2; j_call: TRBJ2-3
cdr3_nt: TGTGCCAGCAGCATAACTACCCCGGGACAGGGTTCAGCTTTCTTT; cdr3_aa: CASSITTPGQGSAFF; clone_size: -; d_call: TRBD1; v_call: TRBV6-5; j_call: TRBJ1-1
cdr3_nt: TGTGCCAGCATCGAGGGTGGGTCAAGGGCAGCTACGCAGTATTTT; cdr3_aa: CASIEGGSRAATQYF; clone_size: -; d_call: -; v_call: TRBV28; j_call: TRBJ2-3
cdr3_nt: TGTGCCAGCAGGACTCAGACAGGCAGCTCCTACGAGCAGTACTTC; cdr3_aa: CASRTQTGSSYEQYF; clone_size: -; d_call: -; v_call: TRBV27; j_call: TRBJ2-7
cdr3_nt: TGTGCCAGCAGACTGGGACAGATCAATCAGCCCCAGCATTTT; cdr3_aa: CASRLGQINQPQHF; clone_size: -; d_call: TRBD1; v_call: TRBV28; j_call: TRBJ1-5
cdr3_nt: TGTGCCAGCAGCTTGGCTGAGGATCAGCCCCAGCATTTT; cdr3_aa: CASSLAEDQPQHF; clone_size: -; d_call: -; v_call: TRBV5-5; j_call: TRBJ1-5
cdr3_nt: TGTGCCTGGAGTGTACGCTGGAACACCGTTAACTCTAACTATGGCTACACCTTC; cdr3_aa: CAWSVRWNTVNSNYGYTF; clone_size: few; d_call: -; v_call: TRBV30; j_call: TRBJ1-2
cdr3_nt: TGTGCCATCAAAGGCAGGGGGGGCACTAACTATGGCTACACCTTC; cdr3_aa: CAIKGRGGTNYGYTF; clone_size: -; d_call: TRBD1; v_call: TRBV10-3; j_call: TRBJ1-2
cdr3_nt: TGTGCCAGCAGCCCGGGACTAGCGGCCGGCACAGATACGCAGTATTTT; cdr3_aa: CASSPGLAAGTDTQYF; clone_size: -; d_call: TRBD2; v_call: TRBV5-4; j_call: TRBJ2-3
cdr3_nt: TGTGCCAGCAGCCGAATGCTAGCGGGGGCTGAGCAGTTCTTC; cdr3_aa: CASSRMLAGAEQFF; clone_size: -; d_call: TRBD2; v_call: TRBV5-5; j_call: TRBJ2-1
cdr3_nt: TGTGCCGTCAGGGGGCCCTTGAATGAAAAACTGTTTTTT; cdr3_aa: CAVRGPLNEKLFF; clone_size: -; d_call: TRBD1; v_call: TRBV10-3; j_call: TRBJ1-4
cdr3_nt: TGTGCCAGCAGCTCACCCAGGCAGACTGAAGCTTTCTTT; cdr3_aa: CASSSPRQTEAFF; clone_size: few; d_call: -; v_call: TRBV5-4; j_call: TRBJ1-1
cdr3_nt: TGCGCCAGCAGCTTGGAGGGGGGAAGCAATCAGCCCCAGCATTTT; cdr3_aa: CASSLEGGSNQPQHF; clone_size: -; d_call: -; v_call: TRBV5-1; j_call: TRBJ1-5
cdr3_nt: TGTGCCAGCAGCTTAGCCGGGACAGGGGCTGGAAACACCATATATTTT; cdr3_aa: CASSLAGTGAGNTIYF; clone_size: -; d_call: TRBD1; v_call: TRBV7-2; j_call: TRBJ1-3
cdr3_nt: TGTGCCAGCAGCAGGACAGGGGGGGAAAATTTCTTT; cdr3_aa: CASSRTGGENFF; clone_size: -; d_call: TRBD1; v_call: TRBV6-1; j_call: TRBJ1-1
cdr3_nt: TGTGCCAGCAACCTACAGGGGACGTACGAGCAGTACTTC; cdr3_aa: CASNLQGTYEQYF; clone_size: -; d_call: TRBD1; v_call: TRBV2; j_call: TRBJ2-7
cdr3_nt: TGTGCCAGCCTTCCGACAGGAAACACTGAAGCTTTCTTT; cdr3_aa: CASLPTGNTEAFF; clone_size: -; d_call: -; v_call: TRBV7-2; j_call: TRBJ1-1
cdr3_nt: TGTGCCAGCAGGCGGGGATCCCTCTCTAATGAAAAACTGTTTTTT; cdr3_aa: CASRRGSLSNEKLFF; clone_size: -; d_call: -; v_call: TRBV27; j_call: TRBJ1-4
cdr3_nt: TGTGCCAGCAGGATGACTAGCGGGAGGGATGCTTACGAGCAGTACTTC; cdr3_aa: CASRMTSGRDAYEQYF; clone_size: -; d_call: TRBD2; v_call: TRBV5-6; j_call: TRBJ2-7
cdr3_nt: TGTGCCAGCAGACCGACTAGCGGGAGCACAGATACGCAGTATTTT; cdr3_aa: CASRPTSGSTDTQYF; clone_size: few; d_call: TRBD2; v_call: TRBV2; j_call: TRBJ2-3
cdr3_nt: TGCGCCAGCAGCTTGGATATGGGAATGAACACTGAAGCTTTCTTT; cdr3_aa: CASSLDMGMNTEAFF; clone_size: -; d_call: -; v_call: TRBV5-1; j_call: TRBJ1-1
cdr3_nt: TGCGCCAGCAGCTTGGGGCAGCCGGGAGATCAGCCCCAGCATTTT; cdr3_aa: CASSLGQPGDQPQHF; clone_size: -; d_call: -; v_call: TRBV5-1; j_call: TRBJ1-5
cdr3_nt: TGCGCCAGCAGCCACGACAGGGGGTCGCCCTACGAGCAGTACTTC; cdr3_aa: CASSHDRGSPYEQYF; clone_size: many; d_call: TRBD1; v_call: TRBV4-1; j_call: TRBJ2-7
cdr3_nt: TGCGCCAGCAGCCAAGATTACGGAAGGGGCCACGAGCAGTACTTC; cdr3_aa: CASSQDYGRGHEQYF; clone_size: -; d_call: -; v_call: TRBV4-1; j_call: TRBJ2-7
cdr3_nt: TGTGCCAGCAGCTTCTATAAGGGGACGAGCAATCAGCCCCAGCATTTT; cdr3_aa: CASSFYKGTSNQPQHF; clone_size: -; d_call: -; v_call: TRBV7-9; j_call: TRBJ1-5
cdr3_nt: TGTGCCAGCAGCGACCAGACAGGGACTAATGAAAAACTGTTTTTT; cdr3_aa: CASSDQTGTNEKLFF; clone_size: -; d_call: TRBD1; v_call: TRBV5-6; j_call: TRBJ1-4
cdr3_nt: TGTGCCAGCAGTTATAAGGTTCATGGGAATCAGCCCCAGCATTTT; cdr3_aa: CASSYKVHGNQPQHF; clone_size: few; d_call: -; v_call: TRBV5-8; j_call: TRBJ1-5
cdr3_nt: TGTGCCTGGACAAGGACAGGGACGAACACTGAAGCTTTCTTT; cdr3_aa: CAWTRTGTNTEAFF; clone_size: few; d_call: TRBD1; v_call: TRBV30; j_call: TRBJ1-1
cdr3_nt: TGCGCCAGCAGCCAAGGGTGGCTGGGAGGGACGAATCCTGAAGCTTTCTTT; cdr3_aa: CASSQGWLGGTNPEAFF; clone_size: many; d_call: -; v_call: TRBV4-3; j_call: TRBJ1-1
cdr3_nt: TGTGCCAGCAGCGCTACCGGGACAGGGCATTCACCCCTCCACTTT; cdr3_aa: CASSATGTGHSPLHF; clone_size: many; d_call: TRBD1; v_call: TRBV7-9; j_call: TRBJ1-6
cdr3_nt: TGTGCCAGCTCCGTTTTAAACATTCAGTACTTC; cdr3_aa: CASSVLNIQYF; clone_size: -; d_call: -; v_call: TRBV2; j_call: TRBJ2-4
cdr3_nt: TGTGCCAGCAGGGTAGCGGGAGGTCACGGGGAGCTGTTTTTT; cdr3_aa: CASRVAGGHGELFF; clone_size: -; d_call: TRBD2; v_call: TRBV2; j_call: TRBJ2-2
cdr3_nt: TGCGCCAGCAGCGCCGGGACAGGGAATCAGCCCCAGCATTTT; cdr3_aa: CASSAGTGNQPQHF; clone_size: once; d_call: TRBD1; v_call: TRBV5-1; j_call: TRBJ1-5
cdr3_nt: TGTGCCAGCAGCTTAGAGCGGGCCGGGGAGCTGTTTTTT; cdr3_aa: CASSLERAGELFF; clone_size: -; d_call: -; v_call: TRBV7-6; j_call: TRBJ2-2
cdr3_nt: TGCGCCAGCAGCTCGGTAGCGGGGGGAACCGGGGAGCTGTTTTTT; cdr3_aa: CASSSVAGGTGELFF; clone_size: -; d_call: TRBD2; v_call: TRBV5-1; j_call: TRBJ2-2
cdr3_nt: TGTGCCAGCAGATATACACCAAACACCGGGGAGCTGTTTTTT; cdr3_aa: CASRYTPNTGELFF; clone_size: -; d_call: -; v_call: TRBV9; j_call: TRBJ2-2
cdr3_nt: TGTGCCAGTAGGTCGTCAGCGGGAGCAGAGGAGCAGTACTTC; cdr3_aa: CASRSSAGAEEQYF; clone_size: -; d_call: TRBD2; v_call: TRBV19; j_call: TRBJ2-7
cdr3_nt: TGTGCCAGCAGTCGACCCGGGACAGGGGAAGAGCAGTACTTC; cdr3_aa: CASSRPGTGEEQYF; clone_size: -; d_call: TRBD1; v_call: TRBV13; j_call: TRBJ2-7
cdr3_nt: TGTGCCAGCAGCTTAGACAGGGTGGCTGGAAACACCATATATTTT; cdr3_aa: CASSLDRVAGNTIYF; clone_size: once; d_call: TRBD1; v_call: TRBV5-4; j_call: TRBJ1-3
cdr3_nt: TGTGCCAGCAGCTTGGGGTCGCTCACTGAAGCTTTCTTT; cdr3_aa: CASSLGSLTEAFF; clone_size: -; d_call: -; v_call: TRBV5-8; j_call: TRBJ1-1
cdr3_nt: TGCAGCGTTAGGACAGTGAACACTGAAGCTTTCTTT; cdr3_aa: CSVRTVNTEAFF; clone_size: few; d_call: -; v_call: TRBV29-1; j_call: TRBJ1-1
cdr3_nt: TGTGCCTGTGCCAGGGACAGGGGGTTGGCGGGAGGGAGCACCGGGGAGCTGTTTTTT; cdr3_aa: CACARDRGLAGGSTGELFF; clone_size: few; d_call: TRBD1; v_call: TRBV30; j_call: TRBJ2-2
cdr3_nt: TGTGCCAGCAGAAAGGACAGAGGACACAATCAGCCCCAGCATTTT; cdr3_aa: CASRKDRGHNQPQHF; clone_size: few; d_call: -; v_call: TRBV6-5; j_call: TRBJ1-5
cdr3_nt: TGTGCCAGCAGCTTAGCCGGGACTCCAAATGAGCAGTTCTTC; cdr3_aa: CASSLAGTPNEQFF; clone_size: -; d_call: -; v_call: TRBV7-9; j_call: TRBJ2-1
cdr3_nt: TGCGCCAGCAGCTCAACAGGGGTAGAAAACACCATATATTTT; cdr3_aa: CASSSTGVENTIYF; clone_size: few; d_call: TRBD1; v_call: TRBV5-1; j_call: TRBJ1-3